Listed here is a single TCR beta chain. Antigen specificity is unknown. The protocol was immunoSEQ multiplex PCR, while the TCRdb copy is restricted to in-frame clones and leaves out a portion. Of 84,000 or so clones listed, 80% to 90% are singletons. The CDR3 length is 13 residues. The V and J ends lost 1 base and 7 bases respectively, with 8 bases between them. Germline values: CDR1 SGHDN, CDR2 FVKESK. The data belong to a study of a mutant IDH1 vaccine in newly diagnosed glioma. The time point is: week 47, end of study. In every dose of vaccine, 300 ug of mutant IDH1 20-mer peptide was given alongside topical imiquimod.

The sequence was obtained from a man in his forties with glioma. The sequencing here drew on PBMCs, taken from a glioma patient whose treatment included an IDH1 peptide vaccine. The V call is TRBV14, the J call TRBJ1-5; no firm D call. CDR3 sequence reads: CASSQGPRQPQHF. The CDR3 nucleotides read TGTGCCAGCAGCCAAGGTCCACGGCAGCCCCAGCATTTT.